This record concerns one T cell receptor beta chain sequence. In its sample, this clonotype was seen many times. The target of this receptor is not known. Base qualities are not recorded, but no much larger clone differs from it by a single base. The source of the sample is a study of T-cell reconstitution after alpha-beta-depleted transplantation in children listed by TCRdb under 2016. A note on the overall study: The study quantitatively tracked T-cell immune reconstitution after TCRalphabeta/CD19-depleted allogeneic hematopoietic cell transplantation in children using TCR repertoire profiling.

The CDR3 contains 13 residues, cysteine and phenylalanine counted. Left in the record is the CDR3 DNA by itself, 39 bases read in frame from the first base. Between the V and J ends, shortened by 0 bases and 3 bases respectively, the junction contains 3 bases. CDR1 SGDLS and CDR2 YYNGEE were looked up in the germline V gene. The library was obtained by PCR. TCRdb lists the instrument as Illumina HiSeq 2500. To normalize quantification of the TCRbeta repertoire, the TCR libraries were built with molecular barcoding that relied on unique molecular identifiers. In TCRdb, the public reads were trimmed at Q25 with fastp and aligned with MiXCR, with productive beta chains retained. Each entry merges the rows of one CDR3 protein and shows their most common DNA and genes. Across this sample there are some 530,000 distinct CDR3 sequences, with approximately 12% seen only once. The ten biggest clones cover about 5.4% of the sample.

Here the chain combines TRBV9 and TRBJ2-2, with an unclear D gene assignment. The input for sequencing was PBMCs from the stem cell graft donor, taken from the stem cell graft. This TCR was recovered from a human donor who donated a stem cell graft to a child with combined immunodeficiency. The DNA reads TGTGCCAGCAGCGTAGGGGACACCGGGGAGCTGTTTTTT. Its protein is CASSVGDTGELFF. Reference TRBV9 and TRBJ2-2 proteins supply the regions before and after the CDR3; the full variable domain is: DSGVTQTPKHLITATGQRVTLRCSPRSGDLSVYWYQQSLDQGLQFLIQYYNGEERAKGNILERFSAQQFPDLHSELNLSSLELGDSALYFCASSVGDTGELFFGEGSRLTVL.